The 17 T cell receptor beta chains given below trace back to one sample, sequenced in a study of CD4+ T cells in melanoma. Clones were sequenced by immunoSEQ multiplex PCR, and TCRdb holds only the in-frame ones, with some missing. The data hold around 110,000 clones, with 92% observed a single time. Sequencing input: peripheral blood. The receptors were sampled from a human donor with melanoma.

CDR3 sequence reads: CASEGGYSTDTQYF. In DNA form, the CDR3 reads TGTGCCAGTGAGGGGGGTTATAGCACAGATACGCAGTATTTT. This sequence joins TRBV19 and TRBJ2-3; D is tentatively TRBD1 or TRBD2 (6 bases each). CDR1 and CDR2 (germline): LNHDA, SQIVND (reference sequence). Trimming pared 8 bases from V and 0 bases from J, leaving 12 bases between. This CDR3 has 14 amino acids.

V gene TRBV2 combines with J gene TRBJ1-5; D not certain. The germline gives CDR1 SNHLY, CDR2 FYNNEI. Trimming pared 3 bases from V and 6 bases from J, leaving 18 bases between. The length of the CDR3 is 16 residues. CDR3 bases: TGTGCCAGCAGTGACGGTGGGTCCGGAATGAGTCAGCCCCAGCATTTT. Its translation: CASSDGGSGMSQPQHF.

This clone was seen a few times. The V gene is TRBV28, the J gene TRBJ1-6; unclear D gene. The V end lost 7 bases, the J end lost 10 bases, and 17 bases lay between the germline ends. Germline values: CDR1 MDHEN, CDR2 SYDVKM. This CDR3 region has 14 residues. The CDR3 is CASKSGSAGSPLHF. For the CDR3, the DNA is TGTGCCAGCAAATCGGGATCGGCAGGATCACCCCTCCACTTT.

The J gene is TRBJ2-3, the V gene TRBV19; 14 positions agree with TRBD2. The CDR3 is 20 amino acids. Trimming removed 4 bases from V and 3 bases from J; junction bases left unmatched: 15. Germline CDR1 LNHDA, CDR2 SQIVND (reference sequence). CDR3 in DNA: TGTGCCAGTAGTACCCCGGGACTAGCGGGAGTATTGTTCGGGACAGATACGCAGTATTTT. The encoded protein is CASSTPGLAGVLFGTDTQYF.

The CDR3 nucleotides read TGTGCCGGTACGGTGGCTACCAACGGCAATGAGCAGTTCTTC. Its protein product is CAGTVATNGNEQFF. The chain combines TRBV6-5 with TRBJ2-1; no clear D. Germline assignment: CDR1 MNHEY and CDR2 SVGAGI. Between the trimmed V and J ends, which lost 11 bases and 6 bases, there was a span of 20 bases. The CDR3 is 14 amino acids.

The chain combines TRBV10-2 with TRBJ1-1, with 7 bases matching TRBD1. The ends lost 5 bases at V and 8 bases at J; junction bases unmatched: 8. This CDR3 contains 13 residues. Germline V gene sequence: CDR1 WSHSY, CDR2 SAAADI. CDR3 loop: CASSRARDSEAFF. DNA of the CDR3: TGCGCCAGCAGTCGGGCCCGGGACAGCGAAGCTTTCTTT.

This clone appeared once. The gene calls are TRBV12-5 and TRBJ2-7, with 11 bases aligning to TRBD2. The CDR3 has 17 amino acids. Looked up from germline, CDR1 is LGHNT and CDR2 is FRNRAP. Trimming at V came to 5 bases and at J to 0 bases, leaving 9 bases not matched to a gene. The CDR3 here is CASGVSSGTSGSYEQYF. The CDR3 DNA follows: TGTGCTAGTGGTGTCTCATCCGGGACTAGCGGCTCCTACGAGCAGTACTTC.

This clone was observed a single time. This chain connects TRBV7-9 to TRBJ1-1; D not certain. The CDR3 is made up of 13 amino acids. Trimming removed 2 bases from V and 1 base from J, with 5 bases in between. Germline V gene lookup returns CDR1 SEHNR and CDR2 FQNEAQ (reference sequence). CDR3 in amino acids: CASSLTENTEAFF. In DNA, the CDR3 is TGTGCCAGCAGCTTAACGGAGAACACTGAAGCTTTCTTT.

The genes are TRBV25-1 and TRBJ2-7, with D unclear. Trimming took 4 bases from V and 3 from J, leaving 13 bases between them. This CDR3 has 14 residues. The germline CDR1 and CDR2 sequences are MGHDK and SYGVNS. As DNA, the CDR3 is TGTGCCAGCAGTGGTGTCTTGGAAGGCTACGAGCAGTACTTC. Protein: CASSGVLEGYEQYF.

In this sample, this clone turned up once. In DNA form, the CDR3 reads TGTGCCAGCAGTTTAAATCCGGGGTATGGCTACACCTTC. Protein product: CASSLNPGYGYTF. The chain has TRBV28 and TRBJ1-2; no clear D gene. Germline loops: CDR1 MDHEN, CDR2 SYDVKM. Trimming pared 2 bases from V and 5 bases from J, leaving 9 bases between. CDR3 size: 13 residues.

The chain couples TRBV6-1 to TRBJ2-7, with TRBD2 matching 7 bases. The germline CDR1 and CDR2 sequences are MNHNS and SASEGT. With V trimmed by 2 bases and J by 2 bases, 12 bases remained unmatched. The CDR3 runs 17 residues. The CDR3 DNA reads as TGTGCCAGCAGTGAACGCGGGGGTGAGCGGTTAACCTACGAGCAGTACTTC. Its protein is CASSERGGERLTYEQYF.

The CDR3 reads CASTFQGITNYGYTF. DNA for the CDR3: TGTGCCAGCACATTTCAGGGTATAACTAACTATGGCTACACCTTC. The chain is built from TRBV7-3 and TRBJ1-2, with D maybe TRBD1 (5 bases). This CDR3 has 15 residues. With 7 bases removed from V and 0 bases from J, the gap between germline ends came to 15 bases. Germline V CDR1 and CDR2: SGHTA, FQGTGA.

This clone was found once. Germline and junction disagree at one end, which may indicate a read error. This rearrangement joins TRBV20-1 to TRBJ2-7; D gene unclear. This CDR3 region has 11 residues. CDR1 and CDR2 (germline): DFQATT, SNEGSKA (reference sequence). The CDR3, as DNA: TGCAGTGCTCGAGAGACTTACGAGCAGTACTTC. This sequence encodes CSARETYEQYF.

The chain combines TRBV11-3 with TRBJ2-5; no reliable D call. Germline V gives CDR1 SGHNT, CDR2 YENEEA. Trimming took 3 bases from V and 5 from J, leaving 7 bases between them. CDR3 length: 12 residues. In nucleotides, the CDR3 is TGTGCCAGCAGCTTTTCTGGGGAGACCCAGTACTTC. Residues: CASSFSGETQYF.

The chain couples TRBV25-1 to TRBJ2-7, with D uncertain. Trimming stripped 5 bases from V and 12 bases from J, with 29 bases between. The CDR3 is made up of 16 amino acids. Germline V gene sequence: CDR1 MGHDK, CDR2 SYGVNS. The CDR3 here is CASSSQTPLLGRVWYF. CDR3 nucleotides: TGTGCCAGCAGTTCCCAGACACCCCTTTTAGGTCGGGTATGGTACTTC.

The chain combines TRBV4-3 with TRBJ1-5; D unclear. Germline V gene data show CDR1 as LGHNA and CDR2 as YSLEER. Trimming took off 0 bases at V and 7 bases at J, with 13 bases between the two ends. The CDR3 is made up of 15 amino acids. The CDR3 loop is CASSQDEGSYQPQHF. CDR3 nucleotides: TGCGCCAGCAGCCAAGATGAGGGATCATACCAGCCCCAGCATTTT.

This rearrangement joins TRBV6-4 to TRBJ1-3; 7 bases are a match to TRBD1. CDR3 size: 13 residues. CDR1 is MRHNA, CDR2 SNTAGT, per germline. V trimming: 9 bases; J trimming: 2 bases; junction bases outside the gene matches: 4. The CDR3 DNA follows: TGTGCCAGGGCGACAGGGACTGGAAACACCATATATTTT. Protein: CARATGTGNTIYF.